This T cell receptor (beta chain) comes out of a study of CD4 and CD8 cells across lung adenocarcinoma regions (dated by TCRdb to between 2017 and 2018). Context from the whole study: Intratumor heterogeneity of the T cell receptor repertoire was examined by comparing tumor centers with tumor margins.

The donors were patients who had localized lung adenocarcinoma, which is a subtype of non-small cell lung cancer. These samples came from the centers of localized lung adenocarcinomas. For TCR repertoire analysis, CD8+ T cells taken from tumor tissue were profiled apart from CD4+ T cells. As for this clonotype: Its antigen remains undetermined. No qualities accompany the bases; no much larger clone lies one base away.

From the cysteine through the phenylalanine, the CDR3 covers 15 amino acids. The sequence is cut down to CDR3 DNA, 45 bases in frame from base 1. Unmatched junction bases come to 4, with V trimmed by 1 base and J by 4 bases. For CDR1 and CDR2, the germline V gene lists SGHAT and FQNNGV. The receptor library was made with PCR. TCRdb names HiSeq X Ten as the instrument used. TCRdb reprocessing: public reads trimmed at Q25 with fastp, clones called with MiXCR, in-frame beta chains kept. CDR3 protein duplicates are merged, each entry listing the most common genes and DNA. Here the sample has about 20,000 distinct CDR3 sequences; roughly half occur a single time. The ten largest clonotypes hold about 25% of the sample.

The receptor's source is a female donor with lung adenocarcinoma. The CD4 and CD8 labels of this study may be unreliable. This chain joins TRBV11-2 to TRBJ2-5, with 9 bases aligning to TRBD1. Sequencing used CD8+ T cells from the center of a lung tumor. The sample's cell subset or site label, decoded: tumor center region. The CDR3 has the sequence CASSLGTGAGETQYF. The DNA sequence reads TGTGCCAGCAGCTTAGGGACAGGGGCGGGAGAGACCCAGTACTTC.